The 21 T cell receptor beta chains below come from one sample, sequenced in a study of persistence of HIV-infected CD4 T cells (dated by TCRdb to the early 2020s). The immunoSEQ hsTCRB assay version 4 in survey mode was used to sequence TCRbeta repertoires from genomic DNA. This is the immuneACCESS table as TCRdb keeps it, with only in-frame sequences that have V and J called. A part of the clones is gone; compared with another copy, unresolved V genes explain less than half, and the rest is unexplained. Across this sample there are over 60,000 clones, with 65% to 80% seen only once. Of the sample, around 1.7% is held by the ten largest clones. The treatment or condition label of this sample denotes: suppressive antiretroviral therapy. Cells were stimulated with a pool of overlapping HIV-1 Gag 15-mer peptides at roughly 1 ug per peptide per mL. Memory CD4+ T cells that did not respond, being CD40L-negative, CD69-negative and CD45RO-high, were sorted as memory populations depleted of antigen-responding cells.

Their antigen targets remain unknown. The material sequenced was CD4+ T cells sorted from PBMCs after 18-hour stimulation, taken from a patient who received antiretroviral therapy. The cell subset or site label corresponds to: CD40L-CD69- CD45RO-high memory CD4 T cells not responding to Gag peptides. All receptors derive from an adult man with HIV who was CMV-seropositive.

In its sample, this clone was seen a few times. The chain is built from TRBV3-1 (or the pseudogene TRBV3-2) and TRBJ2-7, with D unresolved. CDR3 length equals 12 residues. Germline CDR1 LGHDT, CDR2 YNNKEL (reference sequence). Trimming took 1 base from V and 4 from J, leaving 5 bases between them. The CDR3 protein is CASSQGSYEQYF. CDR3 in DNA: TGTGCCAGCAGCCAAGGGAGTTACGAGCAGTACTTC.

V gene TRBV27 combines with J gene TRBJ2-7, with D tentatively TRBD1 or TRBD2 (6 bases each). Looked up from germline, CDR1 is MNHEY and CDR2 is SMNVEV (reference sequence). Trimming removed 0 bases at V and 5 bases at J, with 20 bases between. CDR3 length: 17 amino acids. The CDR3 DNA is TGTGCCAGCAGTTTATCGGGGGCTTTGGGGGGAATGAACGAGCAGTACTTC. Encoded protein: CASSLSGALGGMNEQYF.

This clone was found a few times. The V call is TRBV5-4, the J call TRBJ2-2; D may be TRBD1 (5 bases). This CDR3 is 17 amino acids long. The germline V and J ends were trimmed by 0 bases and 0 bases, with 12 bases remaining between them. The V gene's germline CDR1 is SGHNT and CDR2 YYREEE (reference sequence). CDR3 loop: CASSLDLRATNTGELFF. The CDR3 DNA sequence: TGTGCCAGCAGCTTGGATCTCAGGGCGACGAACACCGGGGAGCTGTTTTTT.

For the CDR3, the DNA is TGTGCCAGCTCACCCGGACAGGGTGTCGACACTGAAGCTTTCTTT. Amino acid sequence: CASSPGQGVDTEAFF. The V call is TRBV18, the J call TRBJ1-1, with 8 bases that match TRBD1. Germline V gene data show CDR1 as KGHSH and CDR2 as LQKENI. This CDR3 contains 15 residues. Trimming cost V 3 bases and J 3 bases; bases outside gene matches: 6.

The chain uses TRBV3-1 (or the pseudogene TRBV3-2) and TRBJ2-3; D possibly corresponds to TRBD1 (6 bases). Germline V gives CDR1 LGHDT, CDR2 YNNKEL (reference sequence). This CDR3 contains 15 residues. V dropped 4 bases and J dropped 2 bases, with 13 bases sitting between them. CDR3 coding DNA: TGTGCCAGCAGCCCCGGGGACAAGATCACAGATACGCAGTATTTT. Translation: CASSPGDKITDTQYF.

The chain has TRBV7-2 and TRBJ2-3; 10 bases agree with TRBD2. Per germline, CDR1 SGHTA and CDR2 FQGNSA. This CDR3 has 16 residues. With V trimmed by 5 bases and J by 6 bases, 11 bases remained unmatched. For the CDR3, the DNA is TGTGCCAGCAGCGCCAAGGGTAGCGGGGGGCTGGATACGCAGTATTTT. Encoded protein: CASSAKGSGGLDTQYF.

In DNA, the CDR3 is TGTGCCAGTAGGGAAGGGAACTCTGGAAACACCATATATTTT. Translated: CASREGNSGNTIYF. The chain couples TRBV28 to TRBJ1-3; D is ambiguous. The germline gives CDR1 MDHEN, CDR2 SYDVKM. CDR3 length: 14 amino acids. V lost 9 bases and J 0 bases, leaving 12 bases between the germline ends.

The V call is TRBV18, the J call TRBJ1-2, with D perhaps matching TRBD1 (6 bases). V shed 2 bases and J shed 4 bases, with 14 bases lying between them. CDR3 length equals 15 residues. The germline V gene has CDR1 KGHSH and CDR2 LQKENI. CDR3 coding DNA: TGTGCCAGCTCACCAGAAACAGGGCCGGGCTATGGCTACACCTTC. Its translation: CASSPETGPGYGYTF.

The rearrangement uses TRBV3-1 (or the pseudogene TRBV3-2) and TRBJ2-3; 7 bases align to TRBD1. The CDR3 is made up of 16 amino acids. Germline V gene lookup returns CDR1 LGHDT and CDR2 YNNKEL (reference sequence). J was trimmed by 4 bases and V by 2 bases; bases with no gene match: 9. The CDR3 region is CASSQRRQGGSDTQYF. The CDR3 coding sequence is TGTGCCAGCAGCCAAAGGCGACAGGGTGGTTCAGATACGCAGTATTTT.

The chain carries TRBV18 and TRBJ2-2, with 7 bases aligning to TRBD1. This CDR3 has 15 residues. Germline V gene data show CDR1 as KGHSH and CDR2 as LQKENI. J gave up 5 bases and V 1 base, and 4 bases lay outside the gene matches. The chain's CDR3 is CASSPQTGQTGELFF. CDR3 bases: TGTGCCAGCTCACCACAAACGGGACAGACCGGGGAGCTGTTTTTT.

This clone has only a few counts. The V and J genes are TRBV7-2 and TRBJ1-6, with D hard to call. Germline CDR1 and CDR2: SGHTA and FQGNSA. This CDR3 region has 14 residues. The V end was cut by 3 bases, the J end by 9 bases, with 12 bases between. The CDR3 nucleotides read TGTGCCAGCAGCTTTTTAAGTGGGAGTTCACCCCTCCACTTT. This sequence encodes CASSFLSGSSPLHF.

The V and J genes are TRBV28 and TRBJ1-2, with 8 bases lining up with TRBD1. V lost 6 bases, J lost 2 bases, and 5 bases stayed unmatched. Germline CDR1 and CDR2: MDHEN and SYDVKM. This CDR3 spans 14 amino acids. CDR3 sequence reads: CASRGTGRNYGYTF. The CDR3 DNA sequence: TGTGCCAGCAGGGGGACAGGCCGCAACTATGGCTACACCTTC.

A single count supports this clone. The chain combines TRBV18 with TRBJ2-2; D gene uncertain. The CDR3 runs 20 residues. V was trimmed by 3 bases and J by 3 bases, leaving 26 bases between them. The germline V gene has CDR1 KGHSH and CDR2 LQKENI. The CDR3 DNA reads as TGTGCCAGCTCACCGCCTATTCAGCCAAAGAGCATCGTTGACACCGGGGAGCTGTTTTTT. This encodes CASSPPIQPKSIVDTGELFF.

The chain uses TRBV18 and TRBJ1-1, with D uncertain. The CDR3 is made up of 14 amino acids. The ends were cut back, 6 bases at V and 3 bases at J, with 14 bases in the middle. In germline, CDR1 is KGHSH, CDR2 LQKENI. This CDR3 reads CASSPNFGDTEAFF. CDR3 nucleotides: TGTGCCAGCTCCCCCAACTTTGGGGACACTGAAGCTTTCTTT.

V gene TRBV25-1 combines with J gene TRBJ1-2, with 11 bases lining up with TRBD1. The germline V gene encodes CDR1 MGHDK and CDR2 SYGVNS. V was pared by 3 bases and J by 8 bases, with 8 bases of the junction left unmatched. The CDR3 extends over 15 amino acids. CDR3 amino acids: CASSEAGTGGGGYTF. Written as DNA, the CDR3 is TGTGCCAGCAGTGAGGCGGGGACAGGGGGAGGAGGCTACACCTTC.

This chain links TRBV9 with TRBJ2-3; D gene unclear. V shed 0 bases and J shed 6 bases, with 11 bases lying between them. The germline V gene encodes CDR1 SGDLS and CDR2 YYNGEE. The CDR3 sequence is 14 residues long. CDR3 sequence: CASSVDDFGDTQYF. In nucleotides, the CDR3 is TGTGCCAGCAGCGTAGACGATTTCGGGGATACGCAGTATTTT.

CDR3 DNA: TGTGCCAGCAGTCCGACAGGGAGGACTGAAGCTTTCTTT. This gives the protein CASSPTGRTEAFF. The rearrangement joins TRBV6-6 to TRBJ1-1; 7 bases line up with TRBD1. The germline gives CDR1 MNHNY, CDR2 SVGAGI (reference sequence). J lost 5 bases, V lost 5 bases, and 5 bases had no gene match. This CDR3 contains 13 residues.

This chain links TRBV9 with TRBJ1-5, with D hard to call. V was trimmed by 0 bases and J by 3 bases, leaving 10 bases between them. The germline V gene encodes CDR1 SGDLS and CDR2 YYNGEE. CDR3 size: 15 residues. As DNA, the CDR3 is TGTGCCAGCAGCGTAGAGGGTGGACTCAATCAGCCCCAGCATTTT. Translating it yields CASSVEGGLNQPQHF.

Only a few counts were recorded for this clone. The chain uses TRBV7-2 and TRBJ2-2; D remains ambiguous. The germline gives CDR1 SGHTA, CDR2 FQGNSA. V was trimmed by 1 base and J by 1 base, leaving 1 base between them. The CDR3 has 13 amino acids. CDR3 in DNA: TGTGCCAGCAGCTTAGGGAACACCGGGGAGCTGTTTTTT. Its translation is CASSLGNTGELFF.

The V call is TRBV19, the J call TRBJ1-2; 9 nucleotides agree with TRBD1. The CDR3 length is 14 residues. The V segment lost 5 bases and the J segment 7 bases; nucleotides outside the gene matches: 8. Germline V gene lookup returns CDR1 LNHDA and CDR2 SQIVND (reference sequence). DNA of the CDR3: TGTGCCAGTAGTCCACCGGGACAGGGACTTGGCTACACCTTC. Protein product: CASSPPGQGLGYTF.

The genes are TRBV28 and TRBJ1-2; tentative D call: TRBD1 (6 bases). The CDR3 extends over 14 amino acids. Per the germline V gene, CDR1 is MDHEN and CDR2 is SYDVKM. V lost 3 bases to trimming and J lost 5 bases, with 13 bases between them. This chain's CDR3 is CASSLPGVDYGYTF. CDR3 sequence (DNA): TGTGCCAGCAGTTTGCCAGGGGTGGATTATGGCTACACCTTC.